The 2 T cell receptor beta chains below all came from one sample that was sequenced in a study of PD-L1 blockade in urothelial cancer. Assay: immunoSEQ multiplex PCR; the TCRdb copy retains only in-frame clones and omits some. This sample yields about 52,000 clones, of which about four fifths are seen a single time; about 1.2% belongs to the top ten. Noted time point: pretreatment peripheral blood. This material consisted of PBMCs, taken around atezolizumab (anti-PD-L1) treatment. All receptors come from a man aged 50-59 years with urothelial cancer.

This clone was detected a few times. The chain is built from TRBV2 and TRBJ2-1, with TRBD1 matching 9 bases. This CDR3 comprises 15 residues. Germline loops: CDR1 SNHLY, CDR2 FYNNEI. The V segment lost 8 bases and the J segment 2 bases; nucleotides outside the gene matches: 7. The CDR3 is CASVTGQGTYNEQFF. As DNA, the CDR3 is TGTGCCAGCGTGACGGGACAGGGAACCTACAATGAGCAGTTCTTC.

The chain employs TRBV5-1 and TRBJ2-1; D is perhaps TRBD2 (6 bases). V shed 4 bases and J shed 3 bases, with 14 bases lying between them. Germline CDR1 is SGHRS and CDR2 is YFSETQ. The CDR3 has 15 residues. CDR3 in DNA: TGCGCCAGCAGCGTAGCCGGGACTTACTACAATGAGCAGTTCTTC. Residues: CASSVAGTYYNEQFF.